Listed below are T cell receptor beta chains from one sample, sequenced in a study of blood T cell repertoires in COVID-19. TCRdb's copy holds only in-frame clones and misses some; the assay was immunoSEQ multiplex PCR. The table includes 200,000 to 250,000 clones, around nine tenths detected once. Specimen: peripheral blood. These TCRs come from a woman in her 70s with active or convalescent COVID-19. The CDR3 runs from the conserved cysteine through the conserved F or W. D genes are given only for firm matches. Clone size, where shown, is once, few, many, or a class for clones that have expanded.

V gene: TRBV21-1; CDR3 length: 14; J gene: TRBJ2-1; clone size: .; D gene: .; CDR3 protein: CASSSRGQGNEQFF; CDR3 DNA: TGTGCCAGCAGTTCTCGTGGACAGGGCAATGAGCAGTTCTTC
V gene: TRBV27; CDR3 length: 16; J gene: TRBJ1-3; clone size: .; D gene: TRBD1; CDR3 protein: CASSFTGQGNGNTIYF; CDR3 DNA: TGTGCCAGCAGTTTTACGGGACAGGGCAATGGAAACACCATATATTTT
V gene: TRBV9; CDR3 length: 14; J gene: TRBJ1-4; clone size: .; D gene: TRBD1; CDR3 protein: CASSEGQVNEKLFF; CDR3 DNA: TGTGCCAGCAGCGAGGGACAGGTTAATGAAAAACTGTTTTTT
V gene: TRBV20-1; CDR3 length: 11; J gene: TRBJ2-3; clone size: .; D gene: .; CDR3 protein: CSAPLTDTQYF; CDR3 DNA: TGCAGTGCTCCCTTGACAGATACGCAGTATTTT
V gene: TRBV6-6; CDR3 length: 14; J gene: TRBJ2-3; clone size: .; D gene: .; CDR3 protein: CASTLWEVSDTQYF; CDR3 DNA: TGTGCCAGCACCCTTTGGGAGGTCTCAGATACGCAGTATTTT
V gene: TRBV21-1; CDR3 length: 19; J gene: TRBJ1-6; clone size: .; D gene: .; CDR3 protein: CASSKGNRGLSSYNSPLHF; CDR3 DNA: TGTGCCAGCAGCAAGGGGAACAGGGGCTTAAGCTCCTATAATTCACCCCTCCACTTT
V gene: TRBV27; CDR3 length: 19; J gene: TRBJ1-5; clone size: .; D gene: TRBD1; CDR3 protein: CASSLSSGPRQGAGQPQHF; CDR3 DNA: TGTGCCAGCAGTTTATCCTCCGGACCCCGACAGGGGGCCGGGCAGCCCCAGCATTTT
V gene: TRBV6-1; CDR3 length: 14; J gene: TRBJ1-2; clone size: .; D gene: .; CDR3 protein: CASSEGPFGSGYTF; CDR3 DNA: TGTGCCAGCAGTGAAGGTCCGTTTGGTAGTGGCTACACCTTC
V gene: TRBV18; CDR3 length: 14; J gene: TRBJ1-3; clone size: .; D gene: .; CDR3 protein: CASSATGTRNTIYF; CDR3 DNA: TGTGCCAGCTCTGCGACGGGTACCAGAAACACCATATATTTT
V gene: TRBV6-1; CDR3 length: 18; J gene: TRBJ1-5; clone size: few; D gene: TRBD1; CDR3 protein: CASSEKRSRDSSNQPQHF; CDR3 DNA: TGTGCCAGCAGTGAAAAGAGGTCTCGGGACAGTAGCAATCAGCCCCAGCATTTT
V gene: TRBV5-1; CDR3 length: 14; J gene: TRBJ2-1; clone size: .; D gene: TRBD2; CDR3 protein: CASRSGTSVREQFF; CDR3 DNA: TGCGCCAGCAGGTCCGGGACTAGCGTGAGGGAGCAGTTCTTC
V gene: TRBV5-1; CDR3 length: 14; J gene: TRBJ2-7; clone size: .; D gene: .; CDR3 protein: CASSQNGRVYEQYF; CDR3 DNA: TGCGCCAGCAGCCAGAACGGCAGGGTCTACGAGCAGTACTTC
V gene: TRBV7-2; CDR3 length: 17; J gene: TRBJ1-5; clone size: .; D gene: .; CDR3 protein: CASSLQGQFDSNQPQHF; CDR3 DNA: TGTGCCAGCAGCCTTCAAGGACAGTTTGATAGCAATCAGCCCCAGCATTTT
V gene: TRBV10-3; CDR3 length: 14; J gene: TRBJ1-1; clone size: .; D gene: .; CDR3 protein: CAISSPGGNTEAFF; CDR3 DNA: TGTGCCATCAGTTCCCCCGGGGGGAACACTGAAGCTTTCTTT
V gene: TRBV3-1/TRBV3-2; CDR3 length: 13; J gene: TRBJ1-2; clone size: .; D gene: .; CDR3 protein: CASSQSSSGGYTF; CDR3 DNA: TGTGCCAGCAGCCAGTCCTCCAGTGGTGGCTACACCTTC
V gene: TRBV7-9; CDR3 length: 13; J gene: TRBJ1-1; clone size: .; D gene: .; CDR3 protein: CASSPQGSTEAFF; CDR3 DNA: TGTGCCAGCAGCCCCCAAGGGAGCACTGAAGCTTTCTTT
V gene: TRBV7-2; CDR3 length: 14; J gene: TRBJ2-2; clone size: .; D gene: .; CDR3 protein: CASSHPPGAGELFF; CDR3 DNA: TGTGCCAGCAGCCACCCTCCCGGGGCCGGGGAGCTGTTTTTT
V gene: TRBV25-1; CDR3 length: 17; J gene: TRBJ2-1; clone size: .; D gene: TRBD2; CDR3 protein: CASSELGVAGSYNEQFF; CDR3 DNA: TGTGCCAGCAGTGAACTCGGTGTAGCGGGGTCCTACAATGAGCAGTTCTTC
V gene: TRBV6-5; CDR3 length: 14; J gene: TRBJ2-3; clone size: few; D gene: TRBD2; CDR3 protein: CAIQLAGVTDTQYF; CDR3 DNA: TGTGCCATACAGTTAGCGGGAGTCACAGATACGCAGTATTTT
V gene: TRBV7-3; CDR3 length: 17; J gene: TRBJ2-1; clone size: .; D gene: .; CDR3 protein: CASSLSLEEGRVNEQFF; CDR3 DNA: TGTGCCAGCAGCTTATCTCTGGAGGAGGGTCGGGTCAATGAGCAGTTCTTC